This is a list of T cell receptor beta chains from one sample in a study of shared clonotypes between healthy human individuals. Clones were read by immunoSEQ multiplex PCR, and TCRdb kept only the in-frame ones, dropping some. The table lists about 520,000 clones, more than 75% of them singletons. The sample comprised PBMCs. The source of these receptors is a woman aged 40 to 55 in good health. Some clones in this sample may be carry-over from other donors' samples. The conserved cysteine and the conserved F or W are not part of the CDR3 here. Only some rows state a clone size, as once, few, many or a class for expanded clones.

j_call cdr3_length clone_size v_call cdr3_aa
TRBJ2-5 8 - TRBV20-1 SASVETQY
TRBJ2-7 12 - TRBV11-2 ASRRQGRSYEQY
TRBJ2-5 12 - TRBV5-1 ASSLAPGTETQY
TRBJ2-3 12 - TRBV28 ASSLTPGLDTQY
TRBJ2-3 14 - TRBV11-2 ASSLVGGGITDTQY
TRBJ1-2 14 - TRBV5-4 ASSLSTGGLDYGYT
TRBJ1-3 12 - TRBV29-1 SVEEVPSGNTIY
TRBJ2-7 12 - TRBV15 ATSRDLAAYEQY
TRBJ1-3 13 - TRBV9 ASSVDSLSGNTIY
TRBJ2-3 12 - TRBV10-2 APDGGGPIDTQY
TRBJ1-4 12 - TRBV6-1 ASSEGTTNEKLF
TRBJ1-2 13 - TRBV25-1 ASSPSVTGGYGYT
TRBJ2-3 17 - TRBV27 ASSPGLAGVWEVGDTQY
TRBJ2-1 11 once TRBV29-1 SVDQTGAGEQF
TRBJ1-6 11 - TRBV25-1 ASRQGGNSPLH
TRBJ1-3 14 - TRBV5-1 ASSLAGQAYGNTIY
TRBJ1-2 10 few TRBV2 AGGQLGYGYT